This is a list of T cell receptor beta chains from one sample in a study of blood T cell repertoires in COVID-19. Data came from immunoSEQ multiplex PCR; TCRdb stores just in-frame clones and leaves some out. The sample consists of around 150,000 clones, roughly four fifths of them appearing once. The sample was peripheral blood. These receptors came from a woman older than 75 with acute or convalescent COVID-19. CDR3s include the opening cysteine and the closing phenylalanine or tryptophan. Fields, in order: CDR3 length, D gene, clone size, V gene, J gene, CDR3 DNA, CDR3 protein. D genes are given only for firm matches. The size of a clone is reported for some rows only, either as once, few or many, or as a class for expanded clones.

13,-,-,TRBV10-2,TRBJ2-7,TGCGCCAGCACGTGGGAGGCCTCCTACGAGCAGTACTTC,CASTWEASYEQYF
14,-,-,TRBV6-6,TRBJ1-1,TGTGCCAGCAGTGAGGACAGCTTGAACACTGAAGCTTTCTTT,CASSEDSLNTEAFF
15,-,once,TRBV18,TRBJ1-3,TGTGCCAGCTCACTACAGGGAGCCTCTGGAAACACCATATATTTT,CASSLQGASGNTIYF
15,-,-,TRBV6-5,TRBJ2-6,TGTGCCAGCAGTTTAACAGGATCTGGGGCCAACGTCCTGACTTTC,CASSLTGSGANVLTF
15,-,-,TRBV6-1,TRBJ2-1,TGTGCCAGCAGTGAACCTGGGACTCCAAACAATGAGCAGTTCTTC,CASSEPGTPNNEQFF
15,-,-,TRBV7-2,TRBJ1-3,TGTGCCAGCAGCCAGACACAGATCTCTGGAAACACCATATATTTT,CASSQTQISGNTIYF
14,-,-,TRBV2,TRBJ1-4,TGTGCCAGCACCCGCTCCCGAGCGGATGAAAAACTGTTTTTT,CASTRSRADEKLFF
15,-,-,TRBV10-2,TRBJ1-4,TGCGCCAGCAGTGACGGTAGGGGCGCTGGTGAAAAACTGTTTTTT,CASSDGRGAGEKLFF
15,-,-,TRBV30,TRBJ1-3,TGTGCCTGGAGTCCGGACATCCGCTCTGGAAACACCATATATTTT,CAWSPDIRSGNTIYF
15,TRBD1,-,TRBV7-2,TRBJ2-3,TGTGCCAGCACACCCCAGGGGGCCAACACAGATACGCAGTATTTT,CASTPQGANTDTQYF
15,TRBD2,-,TRBV7-2,TRBJ2-7,TGTGCCAGCAGCCCGACTAGCGGGGGGCCCTACGAGCAGTACTTC,CASSPTSGGPYEQYF
15,TRBD2,-,TRBV6-5,TRBJ2-1,TGTGCCAGCAGTTACTCTCCTAGCGGATACAATGAGCAGTTCTTC,CASSYSPSGYNEQFF
16,TRBD2,-,TRBV4-3,TRBJ2-1,TGCGCCAGCAGCCAAGACTCTAGCGGGAGGCACAATGAGCAGTTCTTC,CASSQDSSGRHNEQFF
14,TRBD2,-,TRBV9,TRBJ2-1,TGTGCCAGCACCAGGACTAGCTCCTACAATGAGCAGTTCTTC,CASTRTSSYNEQFF
16,-,many,TRBV6-2/TRBV6-3,TRBJ2-1,TGTGCCAGCAGTCCCTCGAAAGGGTCGGGATTAAATGAGCAGTTCTTC,CASSPSKGSGLNEQFF
14,TRBD2,-,TRBV7-9,TRBJ2-7,TGTGCCAGCAGCTTAGGGACTAGCGGGAGCGAGCAGTACTTC,CASSLGTSGSEQYF
12,-,-,TRBV30,TRBJ1-4,TGTGCCTGGAGTGTACTTAGCGAAAAACTGTTTTTT,CAWSVLSEKLFF
14,-,-,TRBV7-2,TRBJ2-7,TGTGCCAGCAGCCCTGGACAGTCCTCCTACGAGCAGTACTTC,CASSPGQSSYEQYF
16,-,-,TRBV27,TRBJ2-1,TGTGCCAGCAGGTTAACGGGGACCCTTGGGGGGGGCGAGCAGTTCTTC,CASRLTGTLGGGEQFF
17,TRBD1,-,TRBV19,TRBJ2-1,TGTGCCACTAGATCAATTTCCAGGGGGACCTCCTACAATGAGCAGTTCTTC,CATRSISRGTSYNEQFF
14,-,few,TRBV15,TRBJ1-1,TGTGCCACCAGCTCCGGGGTGGCGAACACTGAAGCTTTCTTT,CATSSGVANTEAFF
17,-,-,TRBV28,TRBJ1-3,TGTGCCAGCAGTTTGAGGCCCCCAGGGGTATCTGGAAACACCATATATTTT,CASSLRPPGVSGNTIYF
14,-,once,TRBV10-2,TRBJ1-2,TGCGCCAGCAGTGCCACCTACGACATATATGGCTACACCTTC,CASSATYDIYGYTF
15,-,-,TRBV30,TRBJ1-1,TGTGCCTGGAGTCGGCGGCGCAGGGGAAACACTGAAGCTTTCTTT,CAWSRRRRGNTEAFF
13,-,-,TRBV2,TRBJ1-2,TGTGCCAGCAGTGAAGGGGCATGGGGCGGCTACACCTTC,CASSEGAWGGYTF
19,-,-,TRBV6-1,TRBJ1-4,TGTGCCAGCAGTGGGGGATCGGGACATACAATCAGGGTCGATGAAAAACTGTTTTTT,CASSGGSGHTIRVDEKLFF
14,TRBD1,-,TRBV2,TRBJ2-7,TGTGCCAGCAGGGACAGGACAGTCTCCTACGAGCAGTACTTC,CASRDRTVSYEQYF
15,-,-,TRBV28,TRBJ2-1,TGTGCCAGCAGAGAACTGGACTCATTCCTCAATGAGCAGTTCTTC,CASRELDSFLNEQFF
14,-,few,TRBV7-2,TRBJ2-5,TGTGCCAGCAGCTCCCGCCGGCAGGAAGAGACCCAGTACTTC,CASSSRRQEETQYF
15,TRBD1,few,TRBV15,TRBJ1-4,TGTGCCACCAGGCTCGAACAGGGGACTAATGAAAAACTGTTTTTT,CATRLEQGTNEKLFF
12,TRBD1,-,TRBV11-2,TRBJ1-1,TGTGCCACCAAGCAGGGGGACACTGAAGCTTTCTTT,CATKQGDTEAFF
14,-,-,TRBV13,TRBJ2-3,TGTGCCAGCAGCTTAGTCCGCGCGCAAGATACGCAGTATTTT,CASSLVRAQDTQYF
15,TRBD2,-,TRBV9,TRBJ2-1,TGTGCCAGCAGCGTTAGCGGGACCTCCTACAATGAGCAGTTCTTC,CASSVSGTSYNEQFF
12,TRBD2,-,TRBV30,TRBJ2-7,TGTGCCTGGGGAGGACTAGCGGGCGGGCAGTACTTC,CAWGGLAGGQYF
14,TRBD1,once,TRBV18,TRBJ2-1,TGTGCCAGCTCACCAGGGCAGGGGGCGAATGAGCAGTTCTTC,CASSPGQGANEQFF
13,-,once,TRBV9,TRBJ1-1,TGTGCCAGCAGCCCAATGAGGAACACTGAAGCTTTCTTT,CASSPMRNTEAFF
16,TRBD2,-,TRBV3-1/TRBV3-2,TRBJ2-3,TGTGCCAGCAGCCAAGAACCAGCGGGAGGTAGGGATACGCAGTATTTT,CASSQEPAGGRDTQYF
16,TRBD1,-,TRBV5-1,TRBJ2-7,TGCGCCAGCAGCCTTAGACAGGGGCCAGGGGAGGACGAGCAGTACTTC,CASSLRQGPGEDEQYF
15,TRBD1,-,TRBV12-5,TRBJ2-5,TGTGCTAGTGGTTTTTGGACAGGGGACCAAGAGACCCAGTACTTC,CASGFWTGDQETQYF
15,-,-,TRBV6-5,TRBJ2-1,TGTGCCAGCAGCCTTGGTCGTGACACCTACAATGAGCAGTTCTTC,CASSLGRDTYNEQFF
14,TRBD2,-,TRBV6-5,TRBJ2-1,TGTGCCAGCAGTCCTAGCGGGAGTTGGAATGAGCAGTTCTTC,CASSPSGSWNEQFF
14,-,-,TRBV10-3,TRBJ1-1,TGTGCCATCAGTCCCGGGGTCGCGAACACTGAAGCTTTCTTT,CAISPGVANTEAFF
13,-,-,TRBV7-9,TRBJ1-5,TGTGCCAGCAGCTTCGGACAGAATCAGCCCCAGCATTTT,CASSFGQNQPQHF
14,-,-,TRBV5-1,TRBJ2-3,TGCGCCAGCAGTCTCGATCAGGGCACAGATACGCAGTATTTT,CASSLDQGTDTQYF
15,TRBD2,-,TRBV5-1,TRBJ2-1,TGCGCCAGCAGCTTGTTAGCGGGAGAAGGGAATGAGCAGTTCTTC,CASSLLAGEGNEQFF
11,-,-,TRBV20-1,TRBJ1-2,TGCAGTGCTAGAGATAGAAAAAGCTACACCTTC,CSARDRKSYTF